This TCR beta chain came from a study of blood T cell repertoires in COVID-19. The wider study: Whether acute or convalescent, the COVID-19 samples came from the United States, Italy and Spain. PBMCs, B-cell-depleted T cells, or T cells provided the cDNA or gDNA that made up the material.

There are 15 residues in the CDR3. The V gene's germline CDR1 is SGHRS and CDR2 YFSETQ. Trimming pared 0 bases from V and 4 bases from J, leaving 13 bases between. As processed by the authors: Amplification of reference gene primers was used by the study to estimate nucleated cell counts. Assay: immunoSEQ multiplex PCR; the TCRdb copy retains only in-frame clones and omits some. V, J and clone size derive from that table, while D and trimming were established from the DNA sequence. The data hold around 190,000 clones, with roughly 85% observed a single time. This clonotype was sampled from a man aged 45-65 years with active or convalescent COVID-19. The chain combines TRBV5-1 with TRBJ1-2; D ambiguous. The sample taken for sequencing was peripheral blood. The CDR3 nucleotides read TGCGCCAGCAGCTTGGGAGTCATTATGTCCTATGGCTACACCTTC. This encodes CASSLGVIMSYGYTF.